Detailed here is one T cell receptor (beta chain). Its antigen is not known. The CDR3 sequence is 15 residues long. V trimming: 6 bases; J trimming: 2 bases; junction bases outside the gene matches: 8. CDR1 and CDR2 (germline): SNHLY, FYNNEI. The entry originates in a study of cytomegalovirus exposure and HLA in healthy donors. Overall study results and limits: Among immune exposure information, only CMV serostatus was available. Sequencing likely caused a cluster of highly shared sequence variants.

PCR employed 60 Vbeta and 13 Jbeta primers. Sequenced by immunoSEQ multiplex PCR; TCRdb stores in-frame clones only, minus some. The table lists around 140,000 clones, roughly three quarters of them singletons. The sequenced sample consisted of PBMCs. The clonotype originates from a male donor in good health and CMV-seronegative. This sequence joins TRBV2 and TRBJ2-7, with 9 bases aligning to TRBD1. In DNA, the CDR3 is TGTGCCAGCAGGGTAACGGGACAGGGCCCCTACGAGCAGTACTTC. Its translation is CASRVTGQGPYEQYF.